The 8 T cell receptor beta chains given below trace back to one sample, sequenced in a study of T cells in localized non-small cell lung cancer (dated by TCRdb to 2019 to 2021). Receptor amplification or capture employed the immunoSEQ multiplex PCR assay. The clones in this table, taken by TCRdb from immuneACCESS, are in-frame only. Not every clone is retained; where verified, under half of the shortfall comes from an unresolved V gene, and the cause of the rest is unknown. This sample gives 35,000 to 40,000 clones in total; approximately 83% of them show up just once. Approximately 6.9% of the sample rests with the top ten. Sequenced here: peripheral blood, sampled before any cancer treatment. All receptors come from a man aged 35 to 69 with stage I lung adenocarcinoma.

Concerning this clone itself: In the same sample, other DNA sequences code for this CDR3. Here the CDR3 reads CASSHGPTYGYTF. CDR3 coding DNA: TGTGCCAGCAGCCACGGGCCTACCTATGGCTACACCTTC. The chain uses TRBV14 and TRBJ1-2; D ambiguous. Between the trimmed V and J ends, which lost 3 bases and 4 bases, there was a span of 9 bases. Germline V gene sequence: CDR1 SGHDN, CDR2 FVKESK. CDR3 size: 13 residues.

This chain connects TRBV5-4 to TRBJ2-5, with 7 nucleotides matching TRBD1. This CDR3 has 16 residues. The germline V gene encodes CDR1 SGHNT and CDR2 YYREEE (reference sequence). The V segment lost 1 base and the J segment 5 bases; nucleotides outside the gene matches: 11. The chain's CDR3 is CASSLRGQVEVETQYF. For the CDR3, the DNA is TGTGCCAGCAGCTTGAGAGGACAGGTCGAAGTTGAGACCCAGTACTTC.

The chain employs TRBV2 and TRBJ1-5; D is unclear. Germline values: CDR1 SNHLY, CDR2 FYNNEI. The CDR3 loop spans 15 amino acids. Trimming took off 4 bases at V and 2 bases at J, with 12 bases between the two ends. Written as DNA, the CDR3 is TGTGCCAGCAGTGGAGGCCTCCCGGGCAATCAGCCCCAGCATTTT. The encoded protein is CASSGGLPGNQPQHF. The full variable domain, rest sourced from reference TRBV2 and TRBJ1-5, is EPEVTQTPSHQVTQMGQEVILRCVPISNHLYFYWYRQILGQKVEFLVSFYNNEISEKSEIFDDQFSVERPDGSNFTLKIRSTKLEDSAMYFCASSGGLPGNQPQHFGDGTRLSIL.

The chain links TRBV28 to TRBJ2-5; 7 nucleotides agree with TRBD1. Matching the DNA end better, TRBJ2-7 makes the J call doubtful. This CDR3 spans 15 amino acids. Germline V lookup: CDR1 MDHEN, CDR2 SYDVKM. The CDR3 DNA sequence: TGTGCCAGCGGAGTGGAACAGGGGCGCTCCTACGAGCAGTACTTC. Translated, it gives CASGVEQGRSYEQYF.

As DNA, the CDR3 is TGTGCCGCTAACAGGGGAACTAATGAAAAACTGTTTTTT. Amino acids: CAANRGTNEKLFF. This sequence joins TRBV7-9 and TRBJ1-4, with 7 nucleotides matching TRBD1. V lost 11 bases, J lost 1 base, and 4 bases stayed unmatched. The CDR3 is made up of 13 amino acids. CDR1 and CDR2 (germline): SEHNR, FQNEAQ (reference sequence). The variable domain in full, with the rest retrieved from reference TRBV7-9 and TRBJ1-4, is DTGVSQNPRHKITKRGQNVTFRCDPISEHNRLYWYRQTLGQGPEFLTYFQNEAQLEKSRLLSDRFSAERPKGSFSTLEIQRTEQGDSAMYLCAANRGTNEKLFFGSGTQLSVL.

This clone came up once. The chain couples TRBV5-1 to TRBJ2-7; 9 bases line up with TRBD2. CDR3 length: 15 amino acids. V trimming: 7 bases; J trimming: 2 bases; junction bases outside the gene matches: 10. Per germline, CDR1 SGHRS and CDR2 YFSETQ. CDR3 sequence: CASQRGERFTYEQYF. DNA of the CDR3: TGCGCCAGCCAGCGGGGGGAGCGGTTTACCTACGAGCAGTACTTC.

The chain joins TRBV27 to TRBJ1-2; the D is unclear. Germline V gene lookup returns CDR1 MNHEY and CDR2 SMNVEV (reference sequence). V was trimmed by 2 bases and J by 7 bases, leaving 17 bases between them. This CDR3 has 15 residues. The CDR3 DNA is TGTGCCAGCAGTTTACAGGCAGTTGTAATTCGTGGCTACACCTTC. Its protein is CASSLQAVVIRGYTF.

The chain employs TRBV27 and TRBJ1-5, with D possibly TRBD1 on 5 matching bases. CDR3 length: 14 residues. The germline V and J ends were trimmed by 2 bases and 8 bases, with 13 bases remaining between them. Germline V gene data show CDR1 as MNHEY and CDR2 as SMNVEV (reference sequence). In DNA form, the CDR3 reads TGTGCCAGCAGTTTAGCTGGGGCCCTCAAGCCCCAGCATTTT. It yields the protein CASSLAGALKPQHF.